This T cell receptor beta chain was recorded in a study of neurological immune-mediated disorders. This CDR3 is built from 16 residues. Per germline, CDR1 SGHRS and CDR2 YFSETQ. V lost 1 base and J 0 bases, leaving 11 bases between the germline ends. The authors made cDNA by 5'RACE with 10-nucleotide random UMIs. TCRdb passed the 5' RACE reads through MiXCR, listing each CDR3 protein once. Among around 29,000 distinct CDR3 sequences listed, about 12% were seen once. Where libraries were unsorted, they were derived from 2 million PBMCs stored at -80 degrees C. This clonotype has ten or more counts. This chain joins TRBV5-1 and TRBJ2-1; D might be TRBD2 (6 bases). The sequence derives from a woman aged 55-69 years in good health. Sequencing was done on a sample of PBMCs. CDR3 region: CASSLFAGSSYNEQFF. The CDR3 DNA reads as TGCGCCAGCAGCTTGTTTGCGGGGAGCTCCTACAATGAGCAGTTCTTC.